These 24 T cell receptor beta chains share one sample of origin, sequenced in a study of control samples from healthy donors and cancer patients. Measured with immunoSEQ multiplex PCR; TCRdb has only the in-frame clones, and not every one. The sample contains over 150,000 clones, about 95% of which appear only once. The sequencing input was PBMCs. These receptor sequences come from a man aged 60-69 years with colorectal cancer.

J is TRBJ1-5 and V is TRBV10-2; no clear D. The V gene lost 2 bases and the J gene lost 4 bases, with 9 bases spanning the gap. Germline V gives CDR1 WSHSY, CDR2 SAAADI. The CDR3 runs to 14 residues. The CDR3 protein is CASSERRRNQPQHF. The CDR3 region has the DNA TGCGCCAGCAGTGAGAGGCGGAGAAATCAGCCCCAGCATTTT.

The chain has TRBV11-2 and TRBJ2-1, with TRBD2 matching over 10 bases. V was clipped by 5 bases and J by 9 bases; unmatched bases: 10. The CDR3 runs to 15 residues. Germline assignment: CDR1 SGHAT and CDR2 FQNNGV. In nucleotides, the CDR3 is TGTGCCAGCAGCCCCACGAGCGGGGGGGGATTTGAGCAGTTCTTC. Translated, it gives CASSPTSGGGFEQFF.

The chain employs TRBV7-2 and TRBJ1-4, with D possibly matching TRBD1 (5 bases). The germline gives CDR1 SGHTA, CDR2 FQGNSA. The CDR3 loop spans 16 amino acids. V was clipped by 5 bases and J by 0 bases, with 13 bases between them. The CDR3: CASSKGWGATNEKLFF. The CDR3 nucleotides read TGTGCCAGCAGCAAAGGATGGGGGGCAACTAATGAAAAACTGTTTTTT. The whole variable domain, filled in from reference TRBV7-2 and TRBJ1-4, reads GAGVSQSPSNKVTEKGKDVELRCDPISGHTALYWYRQSLGQGLEFLIYFQGNSAPDKSGLPSDRFSAERTGGSVSTLTIQRTQQEDSAVYLCASSKGWGATNEKLFFGSGTQLSVL.

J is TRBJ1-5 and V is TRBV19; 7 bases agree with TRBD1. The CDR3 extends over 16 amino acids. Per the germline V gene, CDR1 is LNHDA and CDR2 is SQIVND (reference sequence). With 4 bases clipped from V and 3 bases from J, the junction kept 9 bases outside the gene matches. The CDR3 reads CASSTDQGGINQPQHF. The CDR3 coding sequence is TGTGCCAGTAGTACGGATCAGGGGGGGATCAATCAGCCCCAGCATTTT.

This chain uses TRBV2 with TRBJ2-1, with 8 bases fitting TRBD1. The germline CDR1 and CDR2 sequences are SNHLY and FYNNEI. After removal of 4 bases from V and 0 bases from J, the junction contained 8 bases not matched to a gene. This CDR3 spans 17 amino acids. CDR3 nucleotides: TGTGCCAGCAGTGTAAAACAGGGGGGAAGCTCCTACAATGAGCAGTTCTTC. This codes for CASSVKQGGSSYNEQFF. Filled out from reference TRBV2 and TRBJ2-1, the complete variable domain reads EPEVTQTPSHQVTQMGQEVILRCVPISNHLYFYWYRQILGQKVEFLVSFYNNEISEKSEIFDDQFSVERPDGSNFTLKIRSTKLEDSAMYFCASSVKQGGSSYNEQFFGPGTRLTVL.

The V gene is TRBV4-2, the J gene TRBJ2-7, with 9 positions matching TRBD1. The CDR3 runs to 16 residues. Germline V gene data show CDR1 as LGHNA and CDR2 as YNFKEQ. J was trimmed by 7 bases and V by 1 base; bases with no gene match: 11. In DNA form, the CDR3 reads TGTGCCAGCAGCCAAGGGACCGGGACAGGGTACGGAGAGCAGTACTTC. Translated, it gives CASSQGTGTGYGEQYF.

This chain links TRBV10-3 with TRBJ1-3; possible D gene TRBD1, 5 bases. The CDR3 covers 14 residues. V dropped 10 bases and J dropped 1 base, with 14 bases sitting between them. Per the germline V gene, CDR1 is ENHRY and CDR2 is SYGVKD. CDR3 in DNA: TGTGCCACTGCAGGCGAGGGGTCTGGAAACACCATATATTTT. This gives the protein CATAGEGSGNTIYF.

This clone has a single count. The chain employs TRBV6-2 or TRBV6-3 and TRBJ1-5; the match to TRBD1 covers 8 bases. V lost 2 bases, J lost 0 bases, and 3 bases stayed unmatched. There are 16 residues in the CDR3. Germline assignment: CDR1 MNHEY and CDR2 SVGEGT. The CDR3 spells CASSYRDRHSNQPQHF. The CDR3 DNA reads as TGTGCCAGCAGTTACCGGGACAGGCATAGCAATCAGCCCCAGCATTTT.

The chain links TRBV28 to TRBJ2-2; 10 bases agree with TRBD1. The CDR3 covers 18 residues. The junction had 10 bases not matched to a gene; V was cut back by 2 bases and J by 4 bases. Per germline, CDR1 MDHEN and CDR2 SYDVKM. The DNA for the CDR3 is TGTGCCAGCAGTTTACCCCTAGGACAGGGGGGGGGCACCGGGGAGCTGTTTTTT. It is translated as CASSLPLGQGGGTGELFF.

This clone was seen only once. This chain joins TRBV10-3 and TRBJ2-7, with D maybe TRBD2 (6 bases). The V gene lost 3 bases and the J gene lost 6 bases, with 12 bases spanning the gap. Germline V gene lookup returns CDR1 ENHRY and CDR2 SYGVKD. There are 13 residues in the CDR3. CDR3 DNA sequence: TGTGCCATCAGTGACTGGAATAGCGGCGAGCAGTACTTC. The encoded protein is CAISDWNSGEQYF.

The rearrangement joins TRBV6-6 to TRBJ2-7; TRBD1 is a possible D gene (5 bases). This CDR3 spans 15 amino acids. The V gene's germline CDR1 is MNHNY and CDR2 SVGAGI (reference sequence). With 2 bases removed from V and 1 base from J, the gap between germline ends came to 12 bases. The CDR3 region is CASSYNEQGSYEQYF. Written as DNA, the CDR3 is TGTGCCAGCAGTTACAACGAGCAGGGATCCTACGAGCAGTACTTC.

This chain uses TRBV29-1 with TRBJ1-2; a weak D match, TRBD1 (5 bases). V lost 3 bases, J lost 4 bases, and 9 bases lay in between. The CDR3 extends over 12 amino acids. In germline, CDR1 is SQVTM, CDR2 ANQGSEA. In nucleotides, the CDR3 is TGCAGCGTTGACCGGGACTCCTATGGCTACACCTTC. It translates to CSVDRDSYGYTF.

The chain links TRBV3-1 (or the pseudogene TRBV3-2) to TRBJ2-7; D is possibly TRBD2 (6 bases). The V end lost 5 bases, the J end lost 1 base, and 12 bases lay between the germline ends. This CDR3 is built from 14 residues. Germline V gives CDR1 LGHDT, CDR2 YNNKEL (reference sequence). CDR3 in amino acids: CASSYSGTSYEQYF. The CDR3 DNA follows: TGTGCCAGCAGCTACTCCGGGACTTCCTACGAGCAGTACTTC.

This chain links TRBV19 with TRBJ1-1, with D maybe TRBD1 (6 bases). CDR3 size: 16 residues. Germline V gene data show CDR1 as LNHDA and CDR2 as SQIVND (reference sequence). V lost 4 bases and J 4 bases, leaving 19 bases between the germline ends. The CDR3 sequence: CASSTMIQGRGTEAFF. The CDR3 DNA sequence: TGTGCCAGTAGTACCATGATACAGGGAAGGGGCACTGAAGCTTTCTTT.

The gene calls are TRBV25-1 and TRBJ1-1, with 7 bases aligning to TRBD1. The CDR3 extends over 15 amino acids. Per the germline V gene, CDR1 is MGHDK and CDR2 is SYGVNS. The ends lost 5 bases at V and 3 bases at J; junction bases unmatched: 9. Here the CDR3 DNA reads TGTGCCAGCAGTCCTCAAGGGACAGCTCACACTGAAGCTTTCTTT. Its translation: CASSPQGTAHTEAFF.

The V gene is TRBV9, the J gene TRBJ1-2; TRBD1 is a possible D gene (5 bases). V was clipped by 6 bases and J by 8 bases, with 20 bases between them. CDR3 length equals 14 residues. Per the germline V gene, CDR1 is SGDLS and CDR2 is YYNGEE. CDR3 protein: CASTRGRDGRGYTF. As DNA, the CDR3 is TGTGCCAGCACTCGAGGACGGGACGGTAGAGGCTACACCTTC.

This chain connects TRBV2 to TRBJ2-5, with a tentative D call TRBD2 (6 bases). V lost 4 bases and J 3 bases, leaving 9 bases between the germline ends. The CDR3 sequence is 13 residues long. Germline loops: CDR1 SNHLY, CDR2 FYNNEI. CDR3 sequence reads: CASSVASEETQYF. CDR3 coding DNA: TGTGCCAGCAGTGTAGCTAGCGAAGAGACCCAGTACTTC.

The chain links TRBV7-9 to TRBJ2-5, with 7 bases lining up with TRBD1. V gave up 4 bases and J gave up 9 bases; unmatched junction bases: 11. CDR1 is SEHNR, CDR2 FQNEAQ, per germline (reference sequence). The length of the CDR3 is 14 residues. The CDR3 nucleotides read TGTGCCAGCAGCTCCGACAGGGCCGCGTCGTCCCAGTACTTC. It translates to CASSSDRAASSQYF.

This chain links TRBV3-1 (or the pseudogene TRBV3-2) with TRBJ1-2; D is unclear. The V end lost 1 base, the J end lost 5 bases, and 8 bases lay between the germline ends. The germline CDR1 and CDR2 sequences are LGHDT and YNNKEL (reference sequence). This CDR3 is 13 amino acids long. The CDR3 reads CASSQGPLYGYTF. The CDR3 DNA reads TGTGCCAGCAGCCAAGGTCCGCTTTATGGCTACACCTTC.

The CDR3 DNA reads TGTGCCATCAGTGAGGGGGAGTACGAGCAGTACTTC. Its protein product is CAISEGEYEQYF. The chain combines TRBV10-3 with TRBJ2-7; tentatively, D is TRBD2 (5 bases). V was clipped by 2 bases and J by 4 bases, with 6 bases between them. Per the germline V gene, CDR1 is ENHRY and CDR2 is SYGVKD. This CDR3 comprises 12 residues.

The CDR3 protein is CASSQESISGGSYEQYF. In DNA, the CDR3 is TGTGCCAGCAGCCAGGAGAGTATTAGCGGGGGGTCCTACGAGCAGTACTTC. The J gene is TRBJ2-7, the V gene TRBV4-2; 10 bases are shared with TRBD2. CDR3 length: 17 amino acids. From germline, CDR1 is LGHNA and CDR2 YNFKEQ. The junction had 9 bases not matched to a gene; V was cut back by 3 bases and J by 1 base.

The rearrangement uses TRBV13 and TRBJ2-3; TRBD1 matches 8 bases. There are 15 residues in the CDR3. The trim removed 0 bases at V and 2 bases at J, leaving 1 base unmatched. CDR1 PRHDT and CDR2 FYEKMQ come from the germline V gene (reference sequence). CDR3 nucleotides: TGTGCCAGCAGCTTAGGGACAGGGGACACAGATACGCAGTATTTT. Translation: CASSLGTGDTDTQYF.

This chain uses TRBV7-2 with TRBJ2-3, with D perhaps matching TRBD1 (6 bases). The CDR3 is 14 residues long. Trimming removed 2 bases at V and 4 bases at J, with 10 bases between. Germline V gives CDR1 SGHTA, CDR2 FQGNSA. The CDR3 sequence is CASSLMGAADTQYF. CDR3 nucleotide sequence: TGTGCCAGCAGCTTAATGGGGGCGGCAGATACGCAGTATTTT. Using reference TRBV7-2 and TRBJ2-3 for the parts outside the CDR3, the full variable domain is GAGVSQSPSNKVTEKGKDVELRCDPISGHTALYWYRQSLGQGLEFLIYFQGNSAPDKSGLPSDRFSAERTGGSVSTLTIQRTQQEDSAVYLCASSLMGAADTQYFGPGTRLTVL.

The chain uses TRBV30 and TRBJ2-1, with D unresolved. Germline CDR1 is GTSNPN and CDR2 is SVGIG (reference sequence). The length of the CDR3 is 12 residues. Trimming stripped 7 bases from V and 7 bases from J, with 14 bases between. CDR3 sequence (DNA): TGTGCCTCTTCGTTCGGTCCGAATGAGCAGTTCTTC. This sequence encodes CASSFGPNEQFF.